These T cell receptor beta chains were read from a single sample in a study of post-analysis software for immune sequencing data. Via MiXCR, TCRdb re-called the PCR reads, giving one row per CDR3 protein. The data hold roughly 620,000 distinct CDR3 sequences, with 44% observed a single time. Sequences were obtained from blood. Receptor source: a girl aged 5-17 years with multiple sclerosis. Both conserved end residues are part of each CDR3. The order of the fields is D gene, J gene, clone size, V gene, CDR3 DNA, CDR3 protein. The D gene is left open where the match is weak. Size is omitted from some rows. Given values are once, few, many or a class for expanded clones.

>TRBD1|TRBJ1-5|NA|TRBV12-3/TRBV12-4
TGTGCCAGCAGTTTGGGACAGGGTAGGGGGGATCAGCCCCAGCATTTT
CASSLGQGRGDQPQHF
>NA|TRBJ1-2|NA|TRBV2
TGTGCCAGCTCACGTGGAACATCGAGGGGCTACACCTTC
CASSRGTSRGYTF
>NA|TRBJ2-3|NA|TRBV5-1
TGCGCCAGCAGCCCGGATAGTGGTTTGGATACGCAGTATTTT
CASSPDSGLDTQYF
>NA|TRBJ2-1|NA|TRBV5-5
TGTGCCAGCAGCTTTGAGGGCCGGCTTTACAATGAGCAGTTCTTC
CASSFEGRLYNEQFF
>NA|TRBJ2-1|few|TRBV24-1
TGTGCCACCAGTCAGTCCAGCTACAATGAGCAGTTCTTC
CATSQSSYNEQFF
>TRBD2|TRBJ2-7|few|TRBV12-3/TRBV12-4
TGTGCCAGCACCGTAACTAGCGACTCCTACGAGCAGTACTTC
CASTVTSDSYEQYF
>NA|TRBJ2-5|many|TRBV20-1
TGCAGTGCCCGACGGGAGACCCAGTACTTC
CSARRETQYF
>NA|TRBJ2-7|NA|TRBV12-3/TRBV12-4
TGTGCCGGCAGTCTTACTATGCGACAGAGAGAGCAGTACTTC
CAGSLTMRQREQYF
>NA|TRBJ2-1|NA|TRBV4-1
TGCGCCAGCAGCCAAAACCGGGCCTTTTACAATGAGCAGTTCTTC
CASSQNRAFYNEQFF
>NA|TRBJ2-6|NA|TRBV6-6
TGTGCCAGCAGGACAGCTGGGGCCAACGTCCTGACTTTC
CASRTAGANVLTF
>NA|TRBJ2-5|NA|TRBV12-3/TRBV12-4
TGTGCCAGCAGTCGGAGGGACCAAGAGACCCAGTACTTC
CASSRRDQETQYF
>NA|TRBJ1-2|NA|TRBV2
TGTGCCAGCAGTGAACTGGATGGCTACACCTTC
CASSELDGYTF
>NA|TRBJ1-2|few|TRBV12-3/TRBV12-4
TGTGCCAGCAGTTTCGTGACATTTTATGGCTACACCTTC
CASSFVTFYGYTF
>TRBD2|TRBJ2-3|many|TRBV12-3/TRBV12-4
TGTGCCAGCAGTAAGGCTAGCGGGGGCACAGATACGCAGTATTTT
CASSKASGGTDTQYF
>NA|TRBJ2-1|once|TRBV29-1
TGCAGCGTGGGCTGGAGACAGGGACTGTATGAGCAGTTCTTC
CSVGWRQGLYEQFF
>TRBD2|TRBJ2-4|NA|TRBV7-2
TGTGCCAGCAGCTTAGCCCTTGGAGCGGGAGAAGTAAAGTACTTC
CASSLALGAGEVKYF
>NA|TRBJ1-6|few|TRBV30
TGTGCCTGGAGTAACAGTAATTCACCCCTCCACTTT
CAWSNSNSPLHF
>NA|TRBJ1-2|many|TRBV24-1
TGTGCCACCAGTGGAGGGGACTATGGCTACACCTTC
CATSGGDYGYTF
>NA|TRBJ2-7|few|TRBV6-5
TGTGCCAGCAGTTACCGCAGGGTAACCTACGAGCAGTACTTC
CASSYRRVTYEQYF
>TRBD1|TRBJ2-4|few|TRBV24-1
TGTGCCACCATGAACCGGGACAGATTTGGCATTCAGTACTTC
CATMNRDRFGIQYF
>NA|TRBJ2-7|NA|TRBV6-5
TGTGCCAGCAGCCCTGCGAGGGTGGAATACGAGCAGTACTTC
CASSPARVEYEQYF
>TRBD1|TRBJ1-5|NA|TRBV6-1
TGTGCCAGCATCCAGGGAAGGGGGCTTGGGCAGCCCCAGCATTTT
CASIQGRGLGQPQHF
>NA|TRBJ1-6|NA|TRBV6-5
TGTGCCAGCAGGGAGACAGTTAATTCACCCCTCCACTTT
CASRETVNSPLHF
>TRBD2|TRBJ2-1|NA|TRBV7-9
TGTGCCAGCAGCTTTAGGTCAGAGGGCGGGAGGCAGGATGAGCAGTTCTTC
CASSFRSEGGRQDEQFF
>NA|TRBJ2-5|NA|TRBV12-3/TRBV12-4
TGTGCCAGCAGTTTGTGGGACATATTTTACCAAGAGACCCAGTACTTC
CASSLWDIFYQETQYF
>NA|TRBJ2-7|many|TRBV7-9
TGTGCCAGCAGCCCCCGACAGAGCTACGAGCAGTACTTC
CASSPRQSYEQYF
>TRBD2|TRBJ2-4|NA|TRBV7-2
TGTGCCAGCAGCCCAAGCGCGGGAGTTAACATTCAGTACTTC
CASSPSAGVNIQYF
>NA|TRBJ1-1|few|TRBV12-3/TRBV12-4
TGTGCCAGCAGCACCCAAGGGAACACTGAAGCTTTCTTT
CASSTQGNTEAFF
>TRBD1|TRBJ1-1|NA|TRBV2
TGTGCCAGCAGTGAAGGGTTGACAGGGAACCGTATGAACACTGAAGCTTTCTTT
CASSEGLTGNRMNTEAFF
>NA|TRBJ1-1|NA|TRBV5-1
TGCGCCAGCAGCTTGGACACAATGAACACTGAAGCTTTCTTT
CASSLDTMNTEAFF
>TRBD1|TRBJ1-5|NA|TRBV12-3/TRBV12-4
TGTGTCAGCATCCTAGGGGGGGGACAGGGTAGCAATCAGCCCCAGCATTTT
CVSILGGGQGSNQPQHF
>NA|TRBJ2-1|NA|TRBV7-6
TGTGCCAGCAGCCGACTCCAGGGGTCCTACAATGAGCAGTTCTTC
CASSRLQGSYNEQFF
>TRBD2|TRBJ2-7|NA|TRBV20-1
TGCAGTGCTTGGACTAGCGGGAGCCCCCTCTCCTACGAGCAGTACTTC
CSAWTSGSPLSYEQYF
>TRBD1|TRBJ1-2|NA|TRBV3-1
TGTGCCAGCAGCCCCCCCTTGACAGGGACCTACGGCTACACCTTC
CASSPPLTGTYGYTF
>TRBD1|TRBJ2-7|NA|TRBV10-3
TGTGCCGTCAAAGGGGGCGTTCGCTACGAGCAGTACTTC
CAVKGGVRYEQYF
>TRBD2|TRBJ2-2|NA|TRBV5-1
TGCGCCAGCAGCTTAGTTAGCGGGGGACCCGGCGGCACCGGGGAGCTGTTTTTT
CASSLVSGGPGGTGELFF
>NA|TRBJ2-7|few|TRBV6-5
TGTGCCACCGGGGACGGTACCTACGAGCAGTACTTC
CATGDGTYEQYF
>TRBD1|TRBJ2-3|NA|TRBV6-5
TGTGCCAGCAGTTACAAGGACAGGGCCTCCACAGATACGCAGTATTTT
CASSYKDRASTDTQYF
>NA|TRBJ2-6|NA|TRBV6-1
TGTGCCAGCAGTGAATATGGCTCTGGGGCCAACGTCCTGACTTTC
CASSEYGSGANVLTF
>TRBD1|TRBJ1-6|NA|TRBV12-3/TRBV12-4
TGTGCCAGCAGGTCGACAGGGAGCAATTCACCCCTCCACTTT
CASRSTGSNSPLHF
>NA|TRBJ2-4|NA|TRBV20-1
TGCAGTGCCCGAAAATCCGGGAGTAACATTCAGTACTTC
CSARKSGSNIQYF
>NA|TRBJ2-5|few|TRBV20-1
TGCAGTGCTGACGAAGAGACCCAGTACTTC
CSADEETQYF
>NA|TRBJ1-1|NA|TRBV20-1
TGCAGTGCTAGTATGGAAAACACTGAAGCTTTCTTT
CSASMENTEAFF
>NA|TRBJ2-7|NA|TRBV29-1
TGCAGCGCGGTCAACCCGTACGAGCAGTACTTC
CSAVNPYEQYF
>NA|TRBJ1-2|NA|TRBV27
TGTGCCAGCAGTTTAACGCCTCGGGATGGCTACACCTTC
CASSLTPRDGYTF
>TRBD2|TRBJ2-1|NA|TRBV3-1
TGTGCCAGCAGCCGGGACTACCTCTTCAATGAGCAGTTCTTC
CASSRDYLFNEQFF
>NA|TRBJ1-2|NA|TRBV29-1
TGCAGCGTCCCCGACGGCCCTAACTATGGCTACACCTTC
CSVPDGPNYGYTF
>TRBD2|TRBJ2-7|NA|TRBV20-1
TGCAGTAGCGGGGGGGGCACCTACGAGCAGTACTTC
CSSGGGTYEQYF
>TRBD1|TRBJ2-4|NA|TRBV7-9
TGTGCCAGCAGCTTAGGGTCCGGGACAGATTCTTACAAAAACATTCAGTACTTC
CASSLGSGTDSYKNIQYF
>NA|TRBJ2-7|few|TRBV7-9
TGTGCCAGCAGCTTAAATCGGGAGCGCGCCTACGAGCAGTACTTC
CASSLNRERAYEQYF
>TRBD2|TRBJ2-5|NA|TRBV29-1
TGCAGCGCCCAAAGGCCTCTAGCGGAGATGTACCAAGAGACCCAGTACTTC
CSAQRPLAEMYQETQYF
>TRBD2|TRBJ2-7|NA|TRBV27
TGTGCCAGCAGTCCGACTAGCGGGATGGTCGAGCAGTACTTC
CASSPTSGMVEQYF
>NA|TRBJ2-7|NA|TRBV29-1
TGCAGCGTCTGGACAGAACTATACGAGCAGTACTTC
CSVWTELYEQYF
>NA|TRBJ1-2|NA|TRBV25-1
TGTGCCAGCAGTTGGGGAGAGGGTGCTGGCTACACCTTC
CASSWGEGAGYTF
>TRBD1|TRBJ2-7|NA|TRBV20-1
TGCAGTGCTGTCTACATCGAGGGGGCTGACGAGCAGTACTTC
CSAVYIEGADEQYF
>TRBD2|TRBJ2-5|few|TRBV27
TGTGCCAGCAGGGATCTAGCGGGAGTACTGGAGACCCAGTACTTC
CASRDLAGVLETQYF
>NA|TRBJ2-7|NA|TRBV7-2
TGTGCCAGCAGCTTAGCCTCGACCAGCTCCTACGAGCAGTACTTC
CASSLASTSSYEQYF
>TRBD2|TRBJ2-5|few|TRBV7-2
TGTGCCAGCAGCCCCAACCGACTAGCGCCGCAAGAGACCCAGTACTTC
CASSPNRLAPQETQYF
>TRBD2|TRBJ2-3|once|TRBV12-3/TRBV12-4
TGTGCCAGCAGCACACTAGCGGTGGCAGATACGCAGTATTTT
CASSTLAVADTQYF